A single sample is the source of the 2 T cell receptor beta chains below, sequenced in a study of Ad26.COV2.S vaccination and SARS-CoV-2 variants. Produced via immunoSEQ multiplex PCR; TCRdb's table is partial and in-frame only. The data hold roughly 700,000 clones, with roughly nine tenths observed a single time. Treatment denoted: around 19 received Ad26.COV2.S at low or high dose, single or two shots; roughly 5 received placebo; per-sample allocation not given. Each sample was drawn 63 days after the first injection (of vaccine or placebo). Sample: peripheral blood, taken in a trial of Ad26.COV2.S vaccine versus placebo. These receptor sequences come from a person aged 18-65 years who received the Ad26.COV2.S COVID-19 vaccine or a placebo.

The rearrangement links TRBV27 to TRBJ1-2; no clear D. The CDR3 has 13 amino acids. Germline assignment: CDR1 MNHEY and CDR2 SMNVEV (reference sequence). V lost 2 bases and J lost 9, with 13 bases in between. The CDR3 spells CASSLLSMGSYTF. The CDR3 DNA is TGTGCCAGCAGTTTACTCTCGATGGGAAGCTACACCTTC.

This clone has only one observation. The chain recombines TRBV7-9 with TRBJ2-3; possible D gene TRBD2, 6 bases. Trimming removed 3 bases at V and 11 bases at J, with 15 bases between. Looked up from germline, CDR1 is SEHNR and CDR2 is FQNEAQ (reference sequence). The length of the CDR3 is 13 residues. This CDR3 is CASSFGRLGLQYF. CDR3 sequence (DNA): TGTGCCAGCAGCTTCGGTCGACTAGGACTGCAGTATTTT.